The present T cell receptor (beta chain) was sequenced within a study of cytomegalovirus exposure and HLA in healthy donors. Notes on the study in general: There was a cluster of highly shared sequence variants that was likely a sequencing artifact. In an earlier analysis, most TCR beta V segments were productive about 87% or about 30% of the time. Later on, an analysis showed TCR association rates differing by HLA locus, with DRB1 the most and HLA-C the fewest.

Researchers ran the PCR with 60 Vbeta and 13 Jbeta primers. The method was immunoSEQ multiplex PCR; TCRdb's version includes in-frame clones alone and lacks a portion of them. The repertoire holds fewer than 120,000 clones, with approximately 80% as singletons. In its sample, this clone was seen once. The antigen is unknown. While unrecorded immune exposures were likely, the donors were nominally healthy when sampled. The ends were cut back, 4 bases at V and 5 bases at J, with 20 bases in the middle. This CDR3 has 17 amino acids. CDR1 and CDR2 (germline): MNHEY, SMNVEV (reference sequence). This TCR derives from a man aged 25-40 years in good health and CMV-seropositive. The chain employs TRBV27 and TRBJ2-2, with a weak D call TRBD1 (6 bases). The sequenced sample was PBMCs. The CDR3 DNA follows: TGTGCCAGCAGTTGGCGAGTACGGGCCAGGGGAACCGGGGAGCTGTTTTTT. Amino acid sequence: CASSWRVRARGTGELFF.